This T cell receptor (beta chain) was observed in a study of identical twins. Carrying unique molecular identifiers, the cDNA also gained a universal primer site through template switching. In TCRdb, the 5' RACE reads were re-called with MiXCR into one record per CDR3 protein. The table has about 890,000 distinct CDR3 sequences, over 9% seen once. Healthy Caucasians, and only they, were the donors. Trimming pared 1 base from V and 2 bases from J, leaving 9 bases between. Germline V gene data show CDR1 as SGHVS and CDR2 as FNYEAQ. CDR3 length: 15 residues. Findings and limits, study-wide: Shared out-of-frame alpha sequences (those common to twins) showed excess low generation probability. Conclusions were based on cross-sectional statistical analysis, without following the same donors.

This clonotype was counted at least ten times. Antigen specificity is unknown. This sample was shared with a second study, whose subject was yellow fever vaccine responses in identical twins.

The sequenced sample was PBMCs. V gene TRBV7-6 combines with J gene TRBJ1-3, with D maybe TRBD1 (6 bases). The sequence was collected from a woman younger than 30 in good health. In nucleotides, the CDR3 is TGTGCCAGCAGCTTAGGCGGGGGGCCTGGAAACACCATATATTTT. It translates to CASSLGGGPGNTIYF.